This TCR beta chain was captured by sequencing in a study of blood T cell repertoires in COVID-19. Overall study: Spain, Italy and the United States supplied samples that represented acute and convalescent COVID-19. T cells, B-cell-depleted T cells, or PBMCs supplied cDNA or gDNA.

The study recruited people aged roughly 18 to 95 years across about 25 US areas. The CDR3 totals 20 residues. Germline V gives CDR1 SGHRS, CDR2 YFSETQ. V dropped 3 bases and J dropped 0; count of bases not matched to a gene: 18. The table came from immunoSEQ multiplex PCR; TCRdb's copy has only in-frame clones and leaves some out. The data contain around 310,000 clones, roughly 91% of them singletons. The rearrangement uses TRBV5-1 and TRBJ1-5, with TRBD1 identical over 7 bases. This TCR was sampled from a woman aged 25 to 39 who had recovered from COVID-19. Sequencing was done on a sample of PBMCs or T cells enriched from blood (not recorded which). The CDR3: CASSSTVGAQGLYSNQPQHF. CDR3 sequence (DNA): TGCGCCAGCAGCTCCACAGTCGGCGCACAGGGGCTATATAGCAATCAGCCCCAGCATTTT.